This TCR beta chain was sequenced during a study of OX40 agonist ivuxolimab in advanced cancers. Study information: At 0.01 to 10 mg/kg, ivuxolimab was administered intravenously to patients every 2 weeks. Participants averaged approximately 65 years of age (range roughly 23 to 80) and were around 85% male. Study outcomes and limitations: There were, on average, more expanded clones in CD8+ T cells than in CD4+.

The protocol was immunoSEQ multiplex PCR, while the TCRdb copy is restricted to in-frame clones and leaves out a portion. The table records 25,000 to 30,000 clones, approximately 93% of them present only once. Germline V gene lookup returns CDR1 LGHNA and CDR2 YSLEER. Trimming at V came to 2 bases and at J to 9 bases, leaving 10 bases not matched to a gene. This CDR3 has 17 amino acids. Points on this clone: What it recognizes is unknown.

The chain couples TRBV4-3 to TRBJ2-3, with 14 bases aligning to TRBD2. This receptor was obtained from an adult with an advanced solid tumor such as melanoma, head and neck, liver or kidney cancer. The specimen was CD4+ or CD8+ T cells sorted from blood, collected in a trial of the OX40 agonist ivuxolimab. In DNA form, the CDR3 reads TGCGCCAGCAGCCAATTAACGGGACTAGCGGGAGTGGGCACGCAGTATTTT. This encodes CASSQLTGLAGVGTQYF.